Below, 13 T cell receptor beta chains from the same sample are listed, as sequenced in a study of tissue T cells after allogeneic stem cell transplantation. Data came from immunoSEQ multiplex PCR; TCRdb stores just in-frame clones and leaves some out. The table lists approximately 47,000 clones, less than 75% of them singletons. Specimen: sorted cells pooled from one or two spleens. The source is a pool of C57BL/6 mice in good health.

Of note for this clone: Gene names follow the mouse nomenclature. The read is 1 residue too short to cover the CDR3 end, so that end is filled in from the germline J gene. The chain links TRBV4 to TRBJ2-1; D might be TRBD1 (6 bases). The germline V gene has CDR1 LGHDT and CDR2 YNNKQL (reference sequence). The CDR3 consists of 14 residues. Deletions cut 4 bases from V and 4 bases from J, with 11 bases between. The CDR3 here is CASSSGRGYAEQFF. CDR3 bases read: TGTGCCAGCAGCTCGGGCAGGGGTTATGCTGAGCAGTTC.

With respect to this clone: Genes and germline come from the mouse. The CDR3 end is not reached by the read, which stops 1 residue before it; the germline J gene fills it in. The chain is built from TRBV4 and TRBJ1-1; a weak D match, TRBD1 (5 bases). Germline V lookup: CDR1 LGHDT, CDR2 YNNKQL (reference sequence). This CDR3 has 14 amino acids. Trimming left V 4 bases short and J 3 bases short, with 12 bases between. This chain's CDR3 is CASSFPGADTEVFF. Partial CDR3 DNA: TGTGCCAGCAGCTTCCCTGGGGCTGACACAGAAGTCTTC.

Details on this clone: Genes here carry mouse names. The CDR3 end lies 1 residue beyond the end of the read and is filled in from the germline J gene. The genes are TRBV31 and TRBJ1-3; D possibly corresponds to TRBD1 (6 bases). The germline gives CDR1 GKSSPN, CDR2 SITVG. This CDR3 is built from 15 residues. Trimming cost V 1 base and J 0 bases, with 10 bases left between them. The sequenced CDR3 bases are TGTGCCTGGAGTCCGGCAGGGGTTTCTGGAAATACGCTCTAT. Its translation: CAWSPAGVSGNTLY. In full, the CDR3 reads CAWSPAGVSGNTLYF.

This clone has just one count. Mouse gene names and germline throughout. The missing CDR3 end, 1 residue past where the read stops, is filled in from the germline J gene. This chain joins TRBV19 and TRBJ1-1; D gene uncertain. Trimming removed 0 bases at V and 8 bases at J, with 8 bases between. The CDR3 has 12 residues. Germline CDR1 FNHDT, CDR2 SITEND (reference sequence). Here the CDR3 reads CASSIAGGEVFF. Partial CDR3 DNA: TGTGCCAGCAGTATAGCGGGAGGGGAAGTCTTC.

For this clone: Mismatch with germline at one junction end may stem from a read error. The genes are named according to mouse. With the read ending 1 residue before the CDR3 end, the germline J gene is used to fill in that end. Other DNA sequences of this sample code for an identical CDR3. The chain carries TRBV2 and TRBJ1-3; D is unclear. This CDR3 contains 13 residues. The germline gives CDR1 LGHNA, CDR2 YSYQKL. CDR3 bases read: TGTGCTAGCAGCCAAGACGGGGGAAATACGCTCTAT. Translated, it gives CASSQDGGNTLY. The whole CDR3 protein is CASSQDGGNTLYF.

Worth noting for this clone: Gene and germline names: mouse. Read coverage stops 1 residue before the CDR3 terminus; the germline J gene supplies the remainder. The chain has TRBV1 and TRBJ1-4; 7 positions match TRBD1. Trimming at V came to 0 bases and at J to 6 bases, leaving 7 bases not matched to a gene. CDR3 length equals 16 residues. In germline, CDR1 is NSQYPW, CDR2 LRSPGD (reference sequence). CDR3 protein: CTCSADSTGEDERLFF. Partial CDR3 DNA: TGCACCTGCAGTGCAGATAGTACAGGGGAGGACGAAAGATTATTT.

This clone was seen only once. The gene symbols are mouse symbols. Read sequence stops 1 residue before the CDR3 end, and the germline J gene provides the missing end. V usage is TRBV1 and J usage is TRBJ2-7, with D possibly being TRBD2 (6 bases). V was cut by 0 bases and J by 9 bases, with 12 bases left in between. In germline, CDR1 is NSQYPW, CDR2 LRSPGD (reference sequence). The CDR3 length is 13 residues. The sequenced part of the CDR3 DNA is TGCACCTGCAGTGCAGATTACTGGGAGGGACAGTAC. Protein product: CTCSADYWEGQY. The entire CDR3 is CTCSADYWEGQYF. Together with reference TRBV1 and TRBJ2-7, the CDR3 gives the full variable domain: VTLLEQNPRWRLVPRGQAVNLRCILKNSQYPWMSWYQQDLQKQLQWLFTLRSPGDKEVKSLPGADYLATRVTDTELRLQVANMSQGRTLYCTCSADYWEGQYFGPGTRLTVL.

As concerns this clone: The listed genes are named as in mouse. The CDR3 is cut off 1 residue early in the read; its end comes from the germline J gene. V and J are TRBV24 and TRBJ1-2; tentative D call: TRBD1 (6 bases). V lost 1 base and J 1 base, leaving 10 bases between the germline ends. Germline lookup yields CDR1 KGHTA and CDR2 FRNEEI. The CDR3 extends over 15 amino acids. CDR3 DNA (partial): TGTGCCAGCAGTCTGTTTGGGACAATAAACTCCGACTACACC. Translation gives CASSLFGTINSDYT. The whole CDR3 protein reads CASSLFGTINSDYTF.

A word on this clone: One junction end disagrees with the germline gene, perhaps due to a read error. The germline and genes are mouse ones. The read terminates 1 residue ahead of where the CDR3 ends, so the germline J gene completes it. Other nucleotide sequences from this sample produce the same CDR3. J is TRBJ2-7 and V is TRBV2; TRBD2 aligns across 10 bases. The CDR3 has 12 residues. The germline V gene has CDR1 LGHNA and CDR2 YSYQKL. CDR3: CASSRDWGEQYF. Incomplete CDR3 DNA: TGCGCCAGCAGCCGGGACTGGGGTGAACAGTAC.

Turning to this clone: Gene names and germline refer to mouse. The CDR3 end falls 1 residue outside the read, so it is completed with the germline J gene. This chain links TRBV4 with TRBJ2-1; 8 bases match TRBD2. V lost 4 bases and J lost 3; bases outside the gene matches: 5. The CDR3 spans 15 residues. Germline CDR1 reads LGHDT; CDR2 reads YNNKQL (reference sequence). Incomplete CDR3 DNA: TGTGCCAGCAGCTTGCTGGGGGGCCCCTATGCTGAGCAGTTC. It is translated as CASSLLGGPYAEQF. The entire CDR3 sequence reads CASSLLGGPYAEQFF.

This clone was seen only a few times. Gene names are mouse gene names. The CDR3 here is CASGHSSGNTLYF. The sequenced part of the CDR3 DNA is TGTGCCAGCGGGCACTCTTCTGGAAATACGCTCTAT. The rearrangement uses TRBV13-2 and TRBJ1-3; the D is unclear. The missing CDR3 end, 1 residue past where the read stops, is filled in from the germline J gene. The CDR3 consists of 13 residues. From germline, CDR1 is NNHNN and CDR2 SYGAGS (reference sequence). Between the trimmed V and J ends, which lost 5 bases and 0 bases, there was a span of 6 bases.

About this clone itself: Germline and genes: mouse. This chain's CDR3 is CGALGQNYAEQFF. CDR3 DNA, as far as it was read: TGTGGTGCTCTGGGACAGAACTATGCTGAGCAGTTC. The chain combines TRBV20 with TRBJ2-1; 7 bases line up with TRBD1. The read terminates 1 residue before the CDR3 end, so the remaining end is supplied by the germline J gene. The germline gives CDR1 GFQATS, CDR2 STVNSAI. Trimming took 5 bases from V and 1 from J; bases not matched to a gene: 2. CDR3 length: 13 residues.

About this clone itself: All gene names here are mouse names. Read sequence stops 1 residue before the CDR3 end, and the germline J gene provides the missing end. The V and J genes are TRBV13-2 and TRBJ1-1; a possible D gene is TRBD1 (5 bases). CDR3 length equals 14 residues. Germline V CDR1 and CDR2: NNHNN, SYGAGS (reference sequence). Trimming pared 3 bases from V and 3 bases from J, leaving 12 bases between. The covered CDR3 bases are TGTGCCAGCGGTGGGCAGGGTGCTTACACAGAAGTCTTC. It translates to CASGGQGAYTEVF. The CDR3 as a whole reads CASGGQGAYTEVFF.